This T cell receptor beta chain is from a study of read filtering for tumor transcriptome and immune sequencing. The library was built from around 380 ng RNA with molecular barcoded adaptors for alpha/delta and beta/gamma chains. TCRdb re-called the reads with MiXCR, one entry per CDR3 protein. The repertoire holds more than 45,000 distinct CDR3 sequences, with about 12% as singletons. V was pared by 3 bases and J by 8 bases, with 16 bases between. This CDR3 has 15 amino acids. Germline V gene sequence: CDR1 WNHNN, CDR2 SYGVQD (reference sequence). This clonotype came up many times. The receptor was derived from a donor aged 40 or older with multiple myeloma. Sequencing was done on a sample of a population of CD138-negative cells sorted from bone marrow. The chain joins TRBV10-1 to TRBJ1-4; D gene uncertain. CDR3 loop: CASSDDPPEYEKLFF. DNA of the CDR3: TGCGCCAGCAGTGATGATCCCCCGGAGTACGAAAAACTGTTTTTT.